This TCR beta chain originates from a study of T-cell reconstitution after alpha-beta-depleted transplantation in children. As for this clonotype: Its specificity is unknown.

Study-wide findings and caveats: T-cell counts and diversity were attributed mostly to newly produced T cells one year after transplant. For some patients, TCRbeta diversity was high at day 60 because of recipient T cells and thymic progenitors that survived.

It was with unique molecular identifiers that the TCRbeta library was prepared. Via MiXCR, TCRdb re-called the PCR reads, giving one row per CDR3 protein. The sample has about a million distinct CDR3 sequences, roughly 29% seen once. Sequenced here: PBMCs, mostly from graft donor cells, sampled 360 days after TCRalphabeta/CD19-depleted stem cell transplant. The receptor comes from a boy in the first two years of life who had a stem cell transplant for SCID, so the T cells may come from the graft donor.

The CDR3 nucleotides read TGCGCCAGCAGCTTGCCCGGGGAAGGCTACACCTTC. This sequence encodes CASSLPGEGYTF. This chain uses TRBV5-1 with TRBJ1-2, with D hard to call. V lost 1 base and J lost 8, with 9 bases in between. Germline CDR1 and CDR2: SGHRS and YFSETQ. The CDR3 has 12 residues.